The 22 T cell receptor beta chains given below trace back to one sample, sequenced in a study of cytomegalovirus exposure and HLA in healthy donors. Primers for the PCR totalled 60 Vbeta and 13 Jbeta. The protocol was immunoSEQ multiplex PCR, while the TCRdb copy is restricted to in-frame clones and leaves out a portion. This sample carries some 200,000 clones, 77% of them seen once, and the ten largest clones take 2.7%. Sequencing input: PBMCs. The source of these receptors is a woman in her sixties or seventies in good health and CMV-seropositive.

The rearrangement uses TRBV6-5 and TRBJ1-5; 9 nucleotides line up with TRBD1. Unmatched junction bases numbered 3, after V lost 6 bases and J lost 6 bases. CDR1 and CDR2 from the germline V gene are MNHEY and SVGAGI. This CDR3 region has 13 residues. CDR3 DNA: TGTGCCAGCAGAAGGGACAGGGTTCAGCCCCAGCATTTT. Encoded protein: CASRRDRVQPQHF.

The V and J genes are TRBV9 and TRBJ2-7; no clear D gene. The CDR3 loop spans 14 amino acids. V was shortened by 0 bases and J by 0 bases, with 7 bases between the two germline ends. Germline assignment: CDR1 SGDLS and CDR2 YYNGEE. Here the CDR3 reads CASSVEQTSYEQYF. The CDR3 DNA reads as TGTGCCAGCAGCGTAGAACAGACCTCCTACGAGCAGTACTTC.

This clone came up once. This rearrangement joins TRBV20-1 to TRBJ2-7; D is uncertain. The V and J ends lost 3 bases and 3 bases respectively, with 6 bases between them. This CDR3 contains 11 residues. Germline CDR1 is DFQATT and CDR2 is SNEGSKA (reference sequence). CDR3 sequence reads: CSASYSYEQYF. In DNA form, the CDR3 reads TGCAGTGCTAGTTACAGCTACGAGCAGTACTTC.

The J gene is TRBJ2-1, the V gene TRBV9; 8 bases fit TRBD2. Germline loops: CDR1 SGDLS, CDR2 YYNGEE. V trimming: 7 bases; J trimming: 6 bases; junction bases outside the gene matches: 9. This CDR3 is 14 amino acids long. This chain's CDR3 is CASRAGAAANEQFF. The CDR3 region has the DNA TGTGCCAGCCGAGCGGGAGCGGCGGCCAATGAGCAGTTCTTC.

The chain carries TRBV18 and TRBJ2-7; 10 positions agree with TRBD1. CDR1 and CDR2 (germline): KGHSH, LQKENI. CDR3 length equals 15 residues. Trimming cost V 9 bases and J 3 bases; bases outside gene matches: 11. In DNA, the CDR3 is TGTGCCAGTCGGAACCGGGACAGGGGCCTCTACGAGCAGTACTTC. Translated, it gives CASRNRDRGLYEQYF.

The V gene is TRBV7-9, the J gene TRBJ1-1; no clear D gene. This CDR3 region has 13 residues. The ends were cut back, 3 bases at V and 5 bases at J, with 10 bases in the middle. The germline V gene encodes CDR1 SEHNR and CDR2 FQNEAQ (reference sequence). CDR3 loop: CASSFFDKTEAFF. CDR3 DNA sequence: TGTGCCAGCAGCTTCTTCGACAAAACTGAAGCTTTCTTT.

This chain uses TRBV29-1 with TRBJ1-2, with D perhaps matching TRBD1 (5 bases). The CDR3 runs to 13 residues. The V gene lost 4 bases and the J gene lost 4 bases, with 13 bases spanning the gap. CDR1 SQVTM and CDR2 ANQGSEA come from the germline V gene. The CDR3 reads CSVVIAGRYGYTF. DNA of the CDR3: TGCAGCGTTGTGATAGCAGGGCGCTATGGCTACACCTTC.

The chain links TRBV5-5 to TRBJ2-7, with no clear D. Per germline, CDR1 SGHKS and CDR2 YYEKEE (reference sequence). V was clipped by 0 bases and J by 0 bases, with 7 bases between them. The length of the CDR3 is 14 residues. The CDR3 DNA reads TGTGCCAGCAGCTTGGAACCGAGCTCCTACGAGCAGTACTTC. This codes for CASSLEPSSYEQYF.

This chain uses TRBV4-3 with TRBJ2-3, with D unresolved. The CDR3 loop spans 16 amino acids. Germline V gene data show CDR1 as LGHNA and CDR2 as YSLEER. Trimming took off 1 base at V and 0 bases at J, with 11 bases between the two ends. The CDR3 DNA is TGCGCCAGCAGCCAAGCGCCTATACTGAGCACAGATACGCAGTATTTT. Translating gives CASSQAPILSTDTQYF.

This rearrangement joins TRBV19 to TRBJ1-2; 8 bases align to TRBD1. There are 13 residues in the CDR3. From germline, CDR1 is LNHDA and CDR2 SQIVND (reference sequence). J was trimmed by 4 bases and V by 5 bases; bases with no gene match: 3. The CDR3 protein is CASSLQGAYGYTF. CDR3 DNA sequence: TGTGCCAGTAGTCTCCAGGGGGCCTATGGCTACACCTTC.

The J gene is TRBJ1-5, the V gene TRBV5-1; D ambiguous. V lost 0 bases to trimming and J lost 5 bases, with 12 bases between them. The V gene's germline CDR1 is SGHRS and CDR2 YFSETQ. The CDR3 is 15 amino acids. The DNA of the CDR3 is TGCGCCAGCAGCTTGGATTTCTTGGGCGATCAGCCCCAGCATTTT. Its translation: CASSLDFLGDQPQHF.

The J gene is TRBJ1-1, the V gene TRBV28; D call uncertain. This CDR3 is 12 amino acids long. Trimming took off 3 bases at V and 3 bases at J, with 5 bases between the two ends. Germline CDR1 is MDHEN and CDR2 is SYDVKM. The CDR3, as DNA: TGTGCCAGCAGTTTCCTCGACACTGAAGCTTTCTTT. Amino acid sequence: CASSFLDTEAFF.

This chain links TRBV29-1 with TRBJ1-1; the D is unclear. Trimming cost V 4 bases and J 1 base, with 10 bases left between them. CDR3 length: 13 residues. Germline values: CDR1 SQVTM, CDR2 ANQGSEA. The CDR3 protein is CSVASQQNTEAFF. The DNA for the CDR3 is TGCAGCGTTGCGTCACAGCAGAACACTGAAGCTTTCTTT.

The J gene is TRBJ1-5, the V gene TRBV28; TRBD1 agrees at 7 bases. The CDR3 is 13 residues long. The junction had 2 bases not matched to a gene; V was cut back by 6 bases and J by 3 bases. Germline values: CDR1 MDHEN, CDR2 SYDVKM. The CDR3 sequence: CASRGQNNQPQHF. For the CDR3, the DNA is TGTGCCAGCAGGGGACAGAACAATCAGCCCCAGCATTTT.

This clone turned up a few times. The chain carries TRBV6-5 and TRBJ1-2; possible D gene TRBD1, 5 bases. The CDR3 consists of 13 residues. The V end was cut by 10 bases, the J end by 3 bases, with 15 bases between. Germline loops: CDR1 MNHEY, CDR2 SVGAGI. CDR3 protein: CATRTPLYYGYTF. CDR3 bases: TGTGCCACCCGGACACCCTTATACTATGGCTACACCTTC.

The chain joins TRBV7-9 to TRBJ2-5, with no clear D. Germline V gene lookup returns CDR1 SEHNR and CDR2 FQNEAQ (reference sequence). Trimming removed 6 bases from V and 5 bases from J, with 7 bases in between. CDR3 length equals 11 residues. CDR3 sequence (DNA): TGTGCCAGCAGGTCATTTGAGACCCAGTACTTC. The encoded protein is CASRSFETQYF.

In this sample, this clone turned up a few times. This sequence joins TRBV5-5 and TRBJ1-2, with D possibly TRBD1 on 5 matching bases. Germline V gene data show CDR1 as SGHKS and CDR2 as YYEKEE (reference sequence). The length of the CDR3 is 15 residues. V dropped 1 base and J dropped 2 bases, with 12 bases sitting between them. The CDR3: CASSLTGDSNYGYTF. In DNA, the CDR3 is TGTGCCAGCAGCTTGACAGGCGACAGCAACTATGGCTACACCTTC. The full variable domain, completed using reference TRBV5-5 and TRBJ1-2, is DAGVTQSPTHLIKTRGQQVTLRCSPISGHKSVSWYQQVLGQGPQFIFQYYEKEERGRGNFPDRFSARQFPNYSSELNVNALLLGDSALYLCASSLTGDSNYGYTFGSGTRLTVV.

The chain combines TRBV6-5 with TRBJ2-1; 9 bases map to TRBD1. The germline V gene encodes CDR1 MNHEY and CDR2 SVGAGI. The CDR3 runs 14 residues. Trimming took 5 bases from V and 7 from J; bases not matched to a gene: 6. CDR3 nucleotides: TGTGCCAGCAGTAATACAGGGGGCGGGAATGAGCAGTTCTTC. Amino acids: CASSNTGGGNEQFF.

The V gene is TRBV5-1, the J gene TRBJ2-2; D may be TRBD1 (6 bases). Germline V CDR1 and CDR2: SGHRS, YFSETQ. V lost 5 bases and J 7 bases, leaving 15 bases between the germline ends. The CDR3 extends over 14 amino acids. CDR3 region: CASSWDNSGGELFF. As DNA, the CDR3 is TGCGCCAGCAGTTGGGACAATTCGGGCGGGGAGCTGTTTTTT. The variable domain in full, with the rest retrieved from reference TRBV5-1 and TRBJ2-2, is KAGVTQTPRYLIKTRGQQVTLSCSPISGHRSVSWYQQTPGQGLQFLFEYFSETQRNKGNFPGRFSGRQFSNSRSEMNVSTLELGDSALYLCASSWDNSGGELFFGEGSRLTVL.

The chain couples TRBV5-4 to TRBJ2-5; 11 nucleotides agree with TRBD1. Germline CDR1 SGHNT, CDR2 YYREEE (reference sequence). The ends lost 4 bases at V and 5 bases at J; junction bases unmatched: 1. The CDR3 totals 13 residues. The CDR3 region has the DNA TGTGCCAGCAGCCGGGACAGGGGGGAGACCCAGTACTTC. Translated, it gives CASSRDRGETQYF.

V gene TRBV5-4 combines with J gene TRBJ2-7, with 12 bases fitting TRBD2. From germline, CDR1 is SGHNT and CDR2 YYREEE (reference sequence). With V trimmed by 4 bases and J by 2 bases, 4 bases remained unmatched. This CDR3 region has 15 residues. CDR3: CASSEPSGGAYEQYF. DNA for the CDR3: TGTGCCAGCAGCGAACCTAGCGGGGGGGCCTACGAGCAGTACTTC.

V and J are TRBV18 and TRBJ2-5; the D is unclear. Germline-derived CDR1 and CDR2 are KGHSH and LQKENI. V dropped 3 bases and J dropped 5 bases, with 10 bases sitting between them. The CDR3 contains 13 residues. CDR3 nucleotides: TGTGCCAGCTCACCCCCGGGTATGGAGACCCAGTACTTC. Translation gives CASSPPGMETQYF.